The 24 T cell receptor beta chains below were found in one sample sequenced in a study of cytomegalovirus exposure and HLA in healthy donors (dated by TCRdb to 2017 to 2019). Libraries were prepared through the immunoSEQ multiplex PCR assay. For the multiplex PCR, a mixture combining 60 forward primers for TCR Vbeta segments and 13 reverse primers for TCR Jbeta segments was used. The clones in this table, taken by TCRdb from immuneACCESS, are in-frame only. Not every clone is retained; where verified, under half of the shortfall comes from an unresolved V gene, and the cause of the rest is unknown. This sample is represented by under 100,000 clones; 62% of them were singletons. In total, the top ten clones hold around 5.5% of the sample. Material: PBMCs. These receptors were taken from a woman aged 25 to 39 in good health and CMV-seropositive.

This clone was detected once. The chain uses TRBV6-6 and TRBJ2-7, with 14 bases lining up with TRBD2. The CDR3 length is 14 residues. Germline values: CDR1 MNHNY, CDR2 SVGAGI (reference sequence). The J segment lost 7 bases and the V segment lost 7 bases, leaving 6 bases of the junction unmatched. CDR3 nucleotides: TGTGCCAGCACAAGACTAGCGGGGGGGTATGAGCAGTACTTC. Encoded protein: CASTRLAGGYEQYF.

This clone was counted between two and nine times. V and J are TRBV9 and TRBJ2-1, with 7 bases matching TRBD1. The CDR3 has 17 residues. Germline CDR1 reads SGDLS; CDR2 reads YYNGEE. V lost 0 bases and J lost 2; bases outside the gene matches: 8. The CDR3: CASSVGVGTVTYNEQFF. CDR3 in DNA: TGTGCCAGCAGCGTAGGGGTTGGGACAGTGACCTACAATGAGCAGTTCTTC.

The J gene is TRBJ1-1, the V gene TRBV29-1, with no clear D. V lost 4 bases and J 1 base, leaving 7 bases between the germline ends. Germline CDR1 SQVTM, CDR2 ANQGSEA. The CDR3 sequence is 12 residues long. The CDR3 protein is CSVARQNTEAFF. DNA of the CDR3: TGCAGCGTTGCCCGACAGAACACTGAAGCTTTCTTT.

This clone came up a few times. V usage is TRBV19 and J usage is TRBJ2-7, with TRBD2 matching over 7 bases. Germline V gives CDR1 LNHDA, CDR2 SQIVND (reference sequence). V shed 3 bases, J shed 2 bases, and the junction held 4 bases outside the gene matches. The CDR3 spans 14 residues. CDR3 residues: CASSMSAGAYEQYF. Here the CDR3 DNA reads TGTGCCAGTAGTATGTCGGCGGGGGCCTACGAGCAGTACTTC.

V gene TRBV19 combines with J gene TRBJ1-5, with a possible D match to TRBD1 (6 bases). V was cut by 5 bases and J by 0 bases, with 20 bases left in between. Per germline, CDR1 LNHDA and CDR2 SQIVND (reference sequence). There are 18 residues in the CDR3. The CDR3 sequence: CASSPPHSTGYSNQPQHF. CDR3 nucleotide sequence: TGTGCCAGTAGTCCACCACATTCGACAGGTTATAGCAATCAGCCCCAGCATTTT.

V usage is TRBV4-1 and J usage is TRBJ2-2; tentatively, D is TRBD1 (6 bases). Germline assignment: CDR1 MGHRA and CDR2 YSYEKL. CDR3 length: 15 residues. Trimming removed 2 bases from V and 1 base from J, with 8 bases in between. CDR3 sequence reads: CASSQQTGNTGELFF. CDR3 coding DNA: TGCGCCAGCAGCCAACAGACAGGGAACACCGGGGAGCTGTTTTTT.

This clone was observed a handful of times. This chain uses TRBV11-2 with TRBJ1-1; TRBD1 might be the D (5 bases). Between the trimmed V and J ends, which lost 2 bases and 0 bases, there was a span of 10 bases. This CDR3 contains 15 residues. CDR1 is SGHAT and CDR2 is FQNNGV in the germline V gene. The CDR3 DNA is TGTGCCAGCAGCTTAAGCCAGGGCATGAACACTGAAGCTTTCTTT. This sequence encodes CASSLSQGMNTEAFF.

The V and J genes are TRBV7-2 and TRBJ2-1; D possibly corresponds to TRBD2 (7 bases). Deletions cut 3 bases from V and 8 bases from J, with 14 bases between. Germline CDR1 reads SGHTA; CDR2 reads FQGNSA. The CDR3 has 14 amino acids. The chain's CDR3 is CASSLTGGQHEQFF. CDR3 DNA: TGTGCCAGCAGCTTGACGGGGGGCCAGCATGAGCAGTTCTTC.

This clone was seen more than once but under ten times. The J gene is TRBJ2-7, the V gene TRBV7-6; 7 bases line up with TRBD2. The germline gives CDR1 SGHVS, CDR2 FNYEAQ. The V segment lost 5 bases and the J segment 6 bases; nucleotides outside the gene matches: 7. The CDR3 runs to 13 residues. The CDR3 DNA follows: TGTGCCAGCAGCCCAGGACTAGACGGCGAGCAGTACTTC. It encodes CASSPGLDGEQYF. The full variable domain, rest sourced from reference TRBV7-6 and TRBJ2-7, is GAGVSQSPRYKVTKRGQDVALRCDPISGHVSLYWYRQALGQGPEFLTYFNYEAQQDKSGLPNDRFSAERPEGSISTLTIQRTEQRDSAMYRCASSPGLDGEQYFGPGTRLTVT.

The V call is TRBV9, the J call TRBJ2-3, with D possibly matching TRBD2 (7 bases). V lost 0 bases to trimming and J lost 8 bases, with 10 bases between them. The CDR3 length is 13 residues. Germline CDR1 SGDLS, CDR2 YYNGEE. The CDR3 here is CASSVAGGPTQYF. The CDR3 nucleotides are TGTGCCAGCAGCGTAGCGGGGGGCCCTACGCAGTATTTT.

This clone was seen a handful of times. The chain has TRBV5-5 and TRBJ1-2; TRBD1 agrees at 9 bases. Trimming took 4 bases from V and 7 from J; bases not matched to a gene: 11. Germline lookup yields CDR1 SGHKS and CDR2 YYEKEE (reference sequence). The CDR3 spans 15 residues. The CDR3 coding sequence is TGTGCCAGCAGCATAAACCGGGACAGGGTTCGTGGCTACACCTTC. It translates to CASSINRDRVRGYTF.

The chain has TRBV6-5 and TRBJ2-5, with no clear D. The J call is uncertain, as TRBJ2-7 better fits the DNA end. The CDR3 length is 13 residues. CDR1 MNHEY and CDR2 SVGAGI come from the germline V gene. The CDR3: CASSYLPNYEQYF. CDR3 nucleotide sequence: TGTGCCAGCAGTTACCTACCCAACTACGAGCAGTACTTC.

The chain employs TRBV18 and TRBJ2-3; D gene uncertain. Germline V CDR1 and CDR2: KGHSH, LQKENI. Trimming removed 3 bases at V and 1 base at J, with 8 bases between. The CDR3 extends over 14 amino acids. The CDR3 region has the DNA TGTGCCAGCTCACCCCCGGTTGGCACAGATACGCAGTATTTT. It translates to CASSPPVGTDTQYF.

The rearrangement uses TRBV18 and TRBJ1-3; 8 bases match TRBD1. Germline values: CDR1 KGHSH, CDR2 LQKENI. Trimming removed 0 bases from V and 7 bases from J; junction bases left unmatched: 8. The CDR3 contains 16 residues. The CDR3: CASSPPVGTGSNTIYF. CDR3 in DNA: TGTGCCAGCTCACCACCAGTTGGGACAGGATCCAACACCATATATTTT.

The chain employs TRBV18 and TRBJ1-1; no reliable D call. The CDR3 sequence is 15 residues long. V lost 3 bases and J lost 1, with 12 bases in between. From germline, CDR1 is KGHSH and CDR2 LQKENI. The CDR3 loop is CASSPSLLSNTEAFF. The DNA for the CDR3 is TGTGCCAGCTCACCGAGTTTGCTTTCGAACACTGAAGCTTTCTTT.

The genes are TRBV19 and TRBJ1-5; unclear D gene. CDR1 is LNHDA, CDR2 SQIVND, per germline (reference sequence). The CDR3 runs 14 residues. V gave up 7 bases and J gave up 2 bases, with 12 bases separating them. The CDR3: CASNLAQGNQPQHF. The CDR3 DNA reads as TGTGCCAGTAACCTCGCGCAGGGCAATCAGCCCCAGCATTTT.

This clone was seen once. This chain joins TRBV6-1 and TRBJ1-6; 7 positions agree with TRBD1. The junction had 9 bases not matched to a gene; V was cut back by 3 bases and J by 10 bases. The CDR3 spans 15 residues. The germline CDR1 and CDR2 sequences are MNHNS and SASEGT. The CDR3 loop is CASSDDRVWGSPLHF. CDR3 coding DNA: TGTGCCAGCAGTGACGACAGGGTTTGGGGATCACCCCTCCACTTT.

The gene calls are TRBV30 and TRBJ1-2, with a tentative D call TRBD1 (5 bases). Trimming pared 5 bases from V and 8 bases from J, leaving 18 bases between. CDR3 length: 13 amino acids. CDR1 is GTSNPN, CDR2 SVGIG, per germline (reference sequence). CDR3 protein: CAWGLQAQSGYTF. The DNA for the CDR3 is TGTGCCTGGGGCTTACAGGCACAATCCGGCTACACCTTC.

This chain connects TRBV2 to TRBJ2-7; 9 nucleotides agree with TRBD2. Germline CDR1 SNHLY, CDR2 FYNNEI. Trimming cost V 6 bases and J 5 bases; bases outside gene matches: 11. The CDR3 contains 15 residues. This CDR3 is CASSGSGGLRDEQYF. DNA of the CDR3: TGTGCCAGCAGCGGTAGCGGGGGCCTTCGCGACGAGCAGTACTTC.

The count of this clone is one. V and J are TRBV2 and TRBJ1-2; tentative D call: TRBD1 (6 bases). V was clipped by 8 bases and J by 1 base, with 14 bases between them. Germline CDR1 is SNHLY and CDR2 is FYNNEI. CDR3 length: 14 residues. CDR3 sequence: CASGAGVVNYGYTF. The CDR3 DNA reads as TGTGCCAGCGGGGCAGGGGTCGTTAACTATGGCTACACCTTC.

CDR3: CASSRTSGGATDTQYF. DNA for the CDR3: TGTGCCAGCAGCCGGACTAGCGGGGGGGCTACAGATACGCAGTATTTT. The J gene is TRBJ2-3, the V gene TRBV6-6; 15 bases fit TRBD2. Germline V CDR1 and CDR2: MNHNY, SVGAGI (reference sequence). V lost 6 bases, J lost 3 bases, and 4 bases stayed unmatched. CDR3 length: 16 amino acids.

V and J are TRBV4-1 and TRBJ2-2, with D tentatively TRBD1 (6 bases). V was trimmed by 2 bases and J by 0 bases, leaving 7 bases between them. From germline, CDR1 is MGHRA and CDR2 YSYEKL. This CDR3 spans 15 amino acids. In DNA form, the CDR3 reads TGCGCCAGCAGCCAACAGGGGACGAACACCGGGGAGCTGTTTTTT. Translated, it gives CASSQQGTNTGELFF.

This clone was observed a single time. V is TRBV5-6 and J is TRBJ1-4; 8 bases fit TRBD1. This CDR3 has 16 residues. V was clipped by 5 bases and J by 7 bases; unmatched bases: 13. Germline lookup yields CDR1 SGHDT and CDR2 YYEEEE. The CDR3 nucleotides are TGTGCCAGCAGTCGAAGAGGGACAGGCGTCGGTGAAAAACTGTTTTTT. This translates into CASSRRGTGVGEKLFF.

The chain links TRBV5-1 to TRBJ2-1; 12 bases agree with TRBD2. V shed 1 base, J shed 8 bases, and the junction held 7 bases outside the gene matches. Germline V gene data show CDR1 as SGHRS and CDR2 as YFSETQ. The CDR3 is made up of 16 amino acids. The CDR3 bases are TGCGCCAGCAGCTTGCAACTAGCGGGGGGACCCCATGAGCAGTTCTTC. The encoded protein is CASSLQLAGGPHEQFF.